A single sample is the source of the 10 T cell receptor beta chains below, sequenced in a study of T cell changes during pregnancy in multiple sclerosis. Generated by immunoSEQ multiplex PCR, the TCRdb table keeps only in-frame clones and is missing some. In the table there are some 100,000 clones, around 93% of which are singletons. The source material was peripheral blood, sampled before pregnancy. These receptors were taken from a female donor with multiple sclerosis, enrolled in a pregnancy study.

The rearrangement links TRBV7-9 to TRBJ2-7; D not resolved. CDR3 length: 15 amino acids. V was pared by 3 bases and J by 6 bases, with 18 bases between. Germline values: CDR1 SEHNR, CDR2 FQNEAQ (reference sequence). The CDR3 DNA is TGTGCCAGCAGCTTTTCGATCCACCGTACGGGCGAGCAGTACTTC. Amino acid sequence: CASSFSIHRTGEQYF.

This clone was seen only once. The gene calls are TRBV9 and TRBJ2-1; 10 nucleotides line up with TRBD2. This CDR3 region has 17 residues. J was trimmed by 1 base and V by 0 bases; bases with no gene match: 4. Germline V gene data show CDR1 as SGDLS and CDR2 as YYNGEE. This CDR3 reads CASSVATSGKSYNEQFF. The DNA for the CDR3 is TGTGCCAGCAGCGTAGCTACTAGCGGGAAATCCTACAATGAGCAGTTCTTC.

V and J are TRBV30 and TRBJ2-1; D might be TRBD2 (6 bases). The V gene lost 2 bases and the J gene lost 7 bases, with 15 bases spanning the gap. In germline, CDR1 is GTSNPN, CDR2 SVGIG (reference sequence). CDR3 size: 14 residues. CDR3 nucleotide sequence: TGTGCCTGGAGTTCCCGGGACTCTAAGAATGAGCAGTTCTTC. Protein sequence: CAWSSRDSKNEQFF.

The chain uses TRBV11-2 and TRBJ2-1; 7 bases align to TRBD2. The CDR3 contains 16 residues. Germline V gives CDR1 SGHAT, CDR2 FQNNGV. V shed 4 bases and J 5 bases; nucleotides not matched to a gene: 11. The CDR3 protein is CASSSLADQPHNEQFF. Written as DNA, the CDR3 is TGTGCCAGCAGCTCGCTAGCGGACCAACCCCACAATGAGCAGTTCTTC. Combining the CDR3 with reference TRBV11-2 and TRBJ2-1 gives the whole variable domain EAGVAQSPRYKIIEKRQSVAFWCNPISGHATLYWYQQILGQGPKLLIQFQNNGVVDDSQLPKDRFSAERLKGVDSTLKIQPAKLEDSAVYLCASSSLADQPHNEQFFGPGTRLTVL.

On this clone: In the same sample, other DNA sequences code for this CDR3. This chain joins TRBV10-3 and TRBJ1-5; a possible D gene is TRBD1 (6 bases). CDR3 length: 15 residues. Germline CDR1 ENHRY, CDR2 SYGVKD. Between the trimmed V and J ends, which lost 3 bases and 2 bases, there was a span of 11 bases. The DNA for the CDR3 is TGTGCCATCAGTGAAGGGGGGGAAGGCAATCAGCCCCAGCATTTT. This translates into CAISEGGEGNQPQHF.

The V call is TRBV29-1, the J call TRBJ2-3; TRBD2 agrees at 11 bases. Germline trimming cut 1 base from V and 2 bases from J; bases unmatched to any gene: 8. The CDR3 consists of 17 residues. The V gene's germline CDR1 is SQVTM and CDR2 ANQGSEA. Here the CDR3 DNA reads TGCAGCGTTGAAGGGGGGACTAGCGGTAAGGACACAGATACGCAGTATTTT. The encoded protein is CSVEGGTSGKDTDTQYF.

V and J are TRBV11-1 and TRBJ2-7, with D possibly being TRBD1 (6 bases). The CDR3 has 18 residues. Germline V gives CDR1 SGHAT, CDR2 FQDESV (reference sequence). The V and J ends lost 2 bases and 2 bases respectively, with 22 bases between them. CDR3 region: CASSLTIKRTDKTYEQYF. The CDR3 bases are TGTGCCAGCAGCTTAACAATAAAAAGGACAGACAAGACCTACGAGCAGTACTTC. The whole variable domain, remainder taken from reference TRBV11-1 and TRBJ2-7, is EAEVAQSPRYKITEKSQAVAFWCDPISGHATLYWYRQILGQGPELLVQFQDESVVDDSQLPKDRFSAERLKGVDSTLKIQPAELGDSAMYLCASSLTIKRTDKTYEQYFGPGTRLTVT.

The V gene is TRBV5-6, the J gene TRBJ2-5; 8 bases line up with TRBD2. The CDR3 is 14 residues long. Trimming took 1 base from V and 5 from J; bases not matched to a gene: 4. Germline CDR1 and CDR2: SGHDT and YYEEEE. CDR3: CASSLYSGKETQYF. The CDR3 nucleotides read TGTGCCAGCAGCTTGTATAGCGGGAAGGAGACCCAGTACTTC.

Here the CDR3 DNA reads TGTGCCATCAGTGAGTCGACAGGGGGAGTGAACACTGAAGCTTTCTTT. It yields the protein CAISESTGGVNTEAFF. J is TRBJ1-1 and V is TRBV10-3; TRBD1 matches at 9 bases. The CDR3 runs to 16 residues. V shed 0 bases and J 0 bases; nucleotides not matched to a gene: 2. The germline gives CDR1 ENHRY, CDR2 SYGVKD.

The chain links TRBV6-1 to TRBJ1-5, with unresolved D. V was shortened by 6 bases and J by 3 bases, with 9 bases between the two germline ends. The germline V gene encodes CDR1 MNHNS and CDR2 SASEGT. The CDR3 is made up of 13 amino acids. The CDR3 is CASRLYPNQPQHF. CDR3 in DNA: TGTGCCAGCAGACTCTACCCCAATCAGCCCCAGCATTTT.